Listed below are T cell receptor beta chains from one sample, sequenced in a study of cytomegalovirus exposure and HLA in healthy donors. Clones were sequenced by immunoSEQ multiplex PCR, and TCRdb holds only the in-frame ones, with some missing. The repertoire holds about 160,000 clones, with 82% as singletons. Sequenced: PBMCs. These receptors all come from a male donor in good health and CMV-seropositive. CDR3s include the opening cysteine and the closing phenylalanine or tryptophan. D genes are given only for firm matches. Size tells how often a clone was seen (once, few, many) or the class of an expanded clone, and some rows leave it out.

j_call: TRBJ1-1; v_call: TRBV19; clone_size: NA; d_call: NA; cdr3_nt: TGTGCCAGTAGTACATCCCCAGGGGTAGGCGCTGAAGCTTTCTTT; cdr3_aa: CASSTSPGVGAEAFF
j_call: TRBJ2-7; v_call: TRBV28; clone_size: few; d_call: TRBD2; cdr3_nt: TGTGCCAGCATTAACAGCGGGGCCCAAGTACGGGAGCAGTACTTC; cdr3_aa: CASINSGAQVREQYF
j_call: TRBJ1-2; v_call: TRBV7-9; clone_size: NA; d_call: NA; cdr3_nt: TGTGCCAGCAGCTTGGACTTAGGCTACACCTTC; cdr3_aa: CASSLDLGYTF
j_call: TRBJ1-1; v_call: TRBV4-1; clone_size: NA; d_call: NA; cdr3_nt: TGCGCCAGCAGCCTGGCTTTCGGACTGTTGAACACTGAAGCTTTCTTT; cdr3_aa: CASSLAFGLLNTEAFF
j_call: TRBJ2-7; v_call: TRBV2; clone_size: few; d_call: TRBD1; cdr3_nt: TGTGCCAGCAGTAGGGACAGGGGTTCCTACGAGCAGTACTTC; cdr3_aa: CASSRDRGSYEQYF
j_call: TRBJ1-5; v_call: TRBV18; clone_size: few; d_call: NA; cdr3_nt: TGTGCCAGCTCACCAGGCAGGAAAGATCAGCCCCAGCATTTT; cdr3_aa: CASSPGRKDQPQHF
j_call: TRBJ1-6; v_call: TRBV7-9; clone_size: NA; d_call: NA; cdr3_nt: TGTGCCAGCAGCCCGCCGGGGGGTTATTCACCCCTCCACTTT; cdr3_aa: CASSPPGGYSPLHF
j_call: TRBJ2-3; v_call: TRBV7-2; clone_size: NA; d_call: TRBD2; cdr3_nt: TGTGCCAGCAGCGTTCTAGCGGGGGGGCCGGGCAGAGATACGCAGTATTTT; cdr3_aa: CASSVLAGGPGRDTQYF
j_call: TRBJ2-3; v_call: TRBV5-1; clone_size: NA; d_call: NA; cdr3_nt: TGCGCCAGCAGCTTGGTAGCGGCCAATCCTTTGCAGTATTTT; cdr3_aa: CASSLVAANPLQYF
j_call: TRBJ2-7; v_call: TRBV28; clone_size: once; d_call: NA; cdr3_nt: TGTGCCAGCAGAACCGAGGTTGGGGAGCAGTACTTC; cdr3_aa: CASRTEVGEQYF
j_call: TRBJ1-4; v_call: TRBV7-2; clone_size: NA; d_call: TRBD1; cdr3_nt: TGTGCCAGCAGCTTATATACCGGGACAGTGAATGAAAAACTGTTTTTT; cdr3_aa: CASSLYTGTVNEKLFF
j_call: TRBJ1-5; v_call: TRBV30; clone_size: NA; d_call: TRBD1; cdr3_nt: TGTGCCTGGAGTGTAGTGAGTATGACAGGGATTGGCAATCAGCCCCAGCATTTT; cdr3_aa: CAWSVVSMTGIGNQPQHF
j_call: TRBJ2-5; v_call: TRBV25-1; clone_size: NA; d_call: NA; cdr3_nt: TGTGCCAGCAGTGAATTCCGGGGAAACCAAGAGACCCAGTACTTC; cdr3_aa: CASSEFRGNQETQYF
j_call: TRBJ1-4; v_call: TRBV25-1; clone_size: NA; d_call: NA; cdr3_nt: TGTGCCAGCAGTGACTCCCTAGTTAATGAAAAACTGTTTTTT; cdr3_aa: CASSDSLVNEKLFF
j_call: TRBJ1-5; v_call: TRBV9; clone_size: NA; d_call: NA; cdr3_nt: TGTGCCAGCAGCGTAGGAGCGGGGGCCGGGCAGCCCCAGCATTTT; cdr3_aa: CASSVGAGAGQPQHF
j_call: TRBJ1-4; v_call: TRBV28; clone_size: NA; d_call: NA; cdr3_nt: TGTGCCAGCAGCTCAGGTTGGCCGGCAAAACTGTTTTTT; cdr3_aa: CASSSGWPAKLFF
j_call: TRBJ2-1; v_call: TRBV6-1; clone_size: once; d_call: TRBD1; cdr3_nt: TGTGCCAGCACCCCCCAACAGGGGGCCCGCAATGAGCAGTTCTTC; cdr3_aa: CASTPQQGARNEQFF
j_call: TRBJ1-6; v_call: TRBV11-2; clone_size: NA; d_call: TRBD1; cdr3_nt: TGTGCCAGCCTAAATCCCGACAGGGATAATTCACCCCTCCACTTT; cdr3_aa: CASLNPDRDNSPLHF
j_call: TRBJ2-7; v_call: TRBV27; clone_size: NA; d_call: TRBD1; cdr3_nt: TGTGCCAGCAGTTCCTTACAGGGGGCGGTCTACGAGCAGTACTTC; cdr3_aa: CASSSLQGAVYEQYF
j_call: TRBJ1-1; v_call: TRBV15; clone_size: NA; d_call: NA; cdr3_nt: TGTGCCACCAGCGAACTCGGGGCTGAAGCTTTCTTT; cdr3_aa: CATSELGAEAFF
j_call: TRBJ2-3; v_call: TRBV15; clone_size: NA; d_call: NA; cdr3_nt: TGTGCCACCACCTCCTTCACAGATACGCAGTATTTT; cdr3_aa: CATTSFTDTQYF
j_call: TRBJ2-5; v_call: TRBV6-5; clone_size: NA; d_call: NA; cdr3_nt: TGTGCCAGCAGTTACGGCGGGACGTGGGAGACCCAGTACTTC; cdr3_aa: CASSYGGTWETQYF
j_call: TRBJ1-3; v_call: TRBV11-2; clone_size: NA; d_call: TRBD1; cdr3_nt: TGTGCCAGCAGCTCATCATCTTCCGGGACAGGGGCCGGAAACACCATATATTTT; cdr3_aa: CASSSSSSGTGAGNTIYF